The 29 T cell receptor beta chains reported below all come from one sample, sequenced in a study of shared clonotypes between healthy human individuals. Libraries were prepared by immunoSEQ multiplex PCR; TCRdb keeps only in-frame clonotypes and omits some of them. The sample includes a few million clones, 90% to 95% seen only once; the top ten take around 0.4%. The sample comprised naive CD4+ T cells from PBMCs. As for subset: CD45RA+ positively selected. Receptors originate from a man aged 18 to 35 in good health. Some clones in this sample may be carry-over from other donors' samples.

This rearrangement joins TRBV29-1 to TRBJ1-5; D gene uncertain. Germline assignment: CDR1 SQVTM and CDR2 ANQGSEA. Trimming pared 7 bases from V and 4 bases from J, leaving 14 bases between. This CDR3 region has 13 residues. CDR3: CSAEGTGNQPQHF. In DNA, the CDR3 is TGCAGCGCCGAGGGAACCGGGAATCAGCCCCAGCATTTT.

The chain links TRBV27 to TRBJ2-7, with D maybe TRBD1 (5 bases). Germline V gene data show CDR1 as MNHEY and CDR2 as SMNVEV (reference sequence). This CDR3 region has 13 residues. Trimming took 6 bases from V and 3 from J, leaving 12 bases between them. The CDR3 reads CASSPGFGYEQYF. As DNA, the CDR3 is TGTGCCAGCAGCCCAGGGTTTGGCTACGAGCAGTACTTC.

The CDR3 region is CASSESSGANVLTF. The CDR3 DNA is TGTGCCAGCAGTGAGAGCTCTGGGGCCAACGTCCTGACTTTC. The rearrangement links TRBV2 to TRBJ2-6; D is unclear. Trimming left V 3 bases short and J 0 bases short, with 3 bases between. The CDR3 has 14 amino acids. In germline, CDR1 is SNHLY, CDR2 FYNNEI.

The chain employs TRBV2 and TRBJ1-2; D is uncertain. Per germline, CDR1 SNHLY and CDR2 FYNNEI. The CDR3 is 14 amino acids. V was trimmed by 1 base and J by 2 bases, leaving 8 bases between them. The CDR3 reads CASSEGRINYGYTF. Here the CDR3 DNA reads TGTGCCAGCAGTGAAGGGCGGATCAACTATGGCTACACCTTC. The whole variable domain, remainder taken from reference TRBV2 and TRBJ1-2, is EPEVTQTPSHQVTQMGQEVILRCVPISNHLYFYWYRQILGQKVEFLVSFYNNEISEKSEIFDDQFSVERPDGSNFTLKIRSTKLEDSAMYFCASSEGRINYGYTFGSGTRLTVV.

DNA for the CDR3: TGTGCCTGGAGCCGGGGGGTGTCAGATACGCAGTATTTT. This translates into CAWSRGVSDTQYF. The V call is TRBV30, the J call TRBJ2-3; 7 bases are a match to TRBD2. Looked up from germline, CDR1 is GTSNPN and CDR2 is SVGIG (reference sequence). Losses at the gene ends were 3 bases for V and 4 bases for J; bases not matched to a gene: 4. The CDR3 consists of 13 residues.

The chain joins TRBV19 to TRBJ1-2; no reliable D call. Between the trimmed V and J ends, which lost 3 bases and 6 bases, there was a span of 14 bases. CDR1 and CDR2 (germline): LNHDA, SQIVND (reference sequence). CDR3 length: 14 residues. The chain's CDR3 is CASSIRPQTNGYTF. For the CDR3, the DNA is TGTGCCAGTAGTATTCGTCCACAGACAAATGGCTACACCTTC.

V gene TRBV25-1 combines with J gene TRBJ2-2, with TRBD1 matching 9 bases. This CDR3 has 16 residues. Germline values: CDR1 MGHDK, CDR2 SYGVNS. The CDR3 loop reads CARTTRQGANTGELFF. DNA of the CDR3: TGTGCTAGAACGACGCGACAGGGGGCGAACACCGGGGAGCTGTTTTTT.

The V gene is TRBV4-1, the J gene TRBJ1-1; D is perhaps TRBD1 (5 bases). CDR3 length: 16 amino acids. From germline, CDR1 is MGHRA and CDR2 YSYEKL. Trimming cost V 8 bases and J 10 bases, with 29 bases left between them. CDR3 region: CASLPIGAEKGQRAFF. The DNA of the CDR3 is TGCGCCAGCCTTCCAATAGGGGCCGAAAAAGGACAAAGAGCTTTCTTT.

V is TRBV28 and J is TRBJ1-5, with D tentatively TRBD1 (5 bases). CDR3 length: 15 residues. The germline V and J ends were trimmed by 1 base and 2 bases, with 9 bases remaining between them. Germline V lookup: CDR1 MDHEN, CDR2 SYDVKM. CDR3 in amino acids: CASSLSGIGNQPQHF. For the CDR3, the DNA is TGTGCCAGCAGTTTATCAGGGATAGGCAATCAGCCCCAGCATTTT. The whole variable domain, filled in from reference TRBV28 and TRBJ1-5, reads DVKVTQSSRYLVKRTGEKVFLECVQDMDHENMFWYRQDPGLGLRLIYFSYDVKMKEKGDIPEGYSVSREKKERFSLILESASTNQTSMYLCASSLSGIGNQPQHFGDGTRLSIL.

The chain has TRBV7-2 and TRBJ2-6; D is unclear. CDR1 is SGHTA, CDR2 FQGNSA, per germline. This CDR3 is 14 amino acids long. Trimming left V 6 bases short and J 2 bases short, with 8 bases between. The CDR3: CASSSSAGANVLTF. DNA for the CDR3: TGTGCCAGCAGTTCGTCTGCTGGGGCCAACGTCCTGACTTTC. Combining the CDR3 with reference TRBV7-2 and TRBJ2-6 gives the whole variable domain GAGVSQSPSNKVTEKGKDVELRCDPISGHTALYWYRQSLGQGLEFLIYFQGNSAPDKSGLPSDRFSAERTGGSVSTLTIQRTQQEDSAVYLCASSSSAGANVLTFGAGSRLTVL.

V is TRBV25-1 and J is TRBJ2-7; 7 nucleotides align to TRBD2. The CDR3 consists of 13 residues. From germline, CDR1 is MGHDK and CDR2 SYGVNS. Losses at the gene ends were 4 bases for V and 3 bases for J; bases not matched to a gene: 3. CDR3 sequence (DNA): TGTGCCAGCAGTGTTGGGACTATCTACGAGCAGTACTTC. Amino acid sequence: CASSVGTIYEQYF.

This sequence joins TRBV28 and TRBJ1-5; a possible D gene is TRBD1 (6 bases). CDR1 MDHEN and CDR2 SYDVKM come from the germline V gene. The CDR3 length is 15 residues. V lost 3 bases and J 1 base, leaving 10 bases between the germline ends. DNA for the CDR3: TGTGCCAGCAGTTTCGGGGGCGAGAGCAATCAGCCCCAGCATTTT. As protein: CASSFGGESNQPQHF.

This chain links TRBV9 with TRBJ2-6, with TRBD2 matching 7 bases. Germline values: CDR1 SGDLS, CDR2 YYNGEE. V gave up 7 bases and J gave up 1 base; unmatched junction bases: 2. The CDR3 has 14 residues. The CDR3 region is CASGRGSGANVLTF. The DNA of the CDR3 is TGTGCCAGCGGGCGGGGGTCTGGGGCCAACGTCCTGACTTTC.

V usage is TRBV10-2 and J usage is TRBJ2-3; the D is unclear. The CDR3 contains 16 residues. The germline CDR1 and CDR2 sequences are WSHSY and SAAADI. V was clipped by 0 bases and J by 1 base, with 11 bases between them. Here the CDR3 reads CASSESPWGGTDTQYF. The CDR3 DNA follows: TGCGCCAGCAGTGAGTCCCCTTGGGGTGGCACAGATACGCAGTATTTT.

The chain employs TRBV5-1 and TRBJ2-1; a weak D match, TRBD2 (6 bases). V shed 2 bases and J shed 8 bases, with 20 bases lying between them. The CDR3 sequence is 16 residues long. Germline V lookup: CDR1 SGHRS, CDR2 YFSETQ. The CDR3 nucleotides read TGCGCCAGCAGCTTCGGGCGGGGTTTATTGTCGGATGAGCAGTTCTTC. Residues: CASSFGRGLLSDEQFF. Together with reference TRBV5-1 and TRBJ2-1, the CDR3 gives the full variable domain: KAGVTQTPRYLIKTRGQQVTLSCSPISGHRSVSWYQQTPGQGLQFLFEYFSETQRNKGNFPGRFSGRQFSNSRSEMNVSTLELGDSALYLCASSFGRGLLSDEQFFGPGTRLTVL.

V gene TRBV28 combines with J gene TRBJ2-7; 14 bases line up with TRBD2. With 6 bases clipped from V and 1 base from J, the junction kept 11 bases outside the gene matches. This CDR3 comprises 18 residues. Per germline, CDR1 MDHEN and CDR2 SYDVKM. The CDR3 DNA reads as TGTGCCAGCAGCTCTTCCGGGACTAGCGGGAGTTGGTCCTACGAGCAGTACTTC. Protein product: CASSSSGTSGSWSYEQYF.

The chain links TRBV9 to TRBJ1-4; no firm D call. Germline assignment: CDR1 SGDLS and CDR2 YYNGEE. CDR3 length: 17 amino acids. Trimming cost V 0 bases and J 2 bases, with 14 bases left between them. CDR3 nucleotides: TGTGCCAGCAGCGTAGGCGGAGGGTGGGCGACTAATGAAAAACTGTTTTTT. Protein sequence: CASSVGGGWATNEKLFF.

This clone showed up just once. This chain connects TRBV19 to TRBJ2-7; D might be TRBD1 (6 bases). This CDR3 spans 16 amino acids. Trimming took off 4 bases at V and 2 bases at J, with 18 bases between the two ends. Germline values: CDR1 LNHDA, CDR2 SQIVND (reference sequence). CDR3 sequence: CASSNDPRTATYEQYF. The CDR3 DNA reads as TGTGCCAGTAGTAATGACCCTAGGACAGCCACCTACGAGCAGTACTTC.

This chain links TRBV7-9 with TRBJ2-3; 9 bases are shared with TRBD1. This CDR3 contains 14 residues. J gave up 6 bases and V 7 bases, and 8 bases lay outside the gene matches. Germline assignment: CDR1 SEHNR and CDR2 FQNEAQ (reference sequence). The CDR3 sequence is CASKGTGIADTQYF. In nucleotides, the CDR3 is TGTGCCAGCAAAGGGACAGGGATCGCTGATACGCAGTATTTT.

Remarks on this clone: The sample holds other DNA sequences that translate to the same CDR3. The chain uses TRBV7-3 and TRBJ1-1; D is unclear. The CDR3 extends over 13 amino acids. The germline V and J ends were trimmed by 2 bases and 1 base, with 5 bases remaining between them. Germline V CDR1 and CDR2: SGHTA, FQGTGA. In DNA form, the CDR3 reads TGTGCCAGCAGCTTAGGGAGGAACACTGAAGCTTTCTTT. It yields the protein CASSLGRNTEAFF.

V gene TRBV7-2 combines with J gene TRBJ2-7, with unresolved D. The CDR3 runs to 13 residues. The germline V gene has CDR1 SGHTA and CDR2 FQGNSA. V lost 5 bases and J 3 bases, leaving 11 bases between the germline ends. CDR3 residues: CASSLTRNYEQYF. The DNA of the CDR3 is TGTGCCAGCAGCCTGACCCGAAACTACGAGCAGTACTTC.

This clone was seen a single time. Other nucleotide sequences from this sample produce the same CDR3. V is TRBV5-1 and J is TRBJ2-3, with unresolved D. The germline V and J ends were trimmed by 4 bases and 2 bases, with 8 bases remaining between them. Germline CDR1 SGHRS, CDR2 YFSETQ. This CDR3 has 13 amino acids. The CDR3 region is CASSPPVTDTQYF. In nucleotides, the CDR3 is TGCGCCAGCAGCCCACCAGTCACAGATACGCAGTATTTT.

Regarding this clone: At the DNA level, this CDR3 is encoded by other sequences in the same sample as well. Here the CDR3 DNA reads TGTGCCAGCAGCTTAACGCAGGGGACGGATACGCAGTATTTT. It specifies CASSLTQGTDTQYF. V gene TRBV7-3 combines with J gene TRBJ2-3, with D possibly being TRBD1 (6 bases). The CDR3 consists of 14 residues. Germline CDR1 is SGHTA and CDR2 is FQGTGA. Trimming took off 0 bases at V and 6 bases at J, with 10 bases between the two ends.

The chain links TRBV4-1 to TRBJ1-2; no clear D. CDR1 and CDR2 from the germline V gene are MGHRA and YSYEKL. The CDR3 consists of 15 residues. The V and J ends lost 3 bases and 4 bases respectively, with 15 bases between them. The CDR3 loop is CASSHPPPGFYGYTF. CDR3 nucleotide sequence: TGCGCCAGCAGCCATCCCCCCCCGGGGTTCTATGGCTACACCTTC.

The chain uses TRBV4-2 and TRBJ2-3; unclear D gene. This CDR3 region has 14 residues. V gave up 0 bases and J gave up 5 bases, with 9 bases separating them. Germline V lookup: CDR1 LGHNA, CDR2 YNFKEQ. The CDR3 spells CASSQEGLGDTQYF. The CDR3 nucleotides read TGTGCCAGCAGCCAAGAGGGTTTGGGAGATACGCAGTATTTT.

The chain joins TRBV7-9 to TRBJ2-3; 10 bases line up with TRBD2. Germline V gene sequence: CDR1 SEHNR, CDR2 FQNEAQ (reference sequence). The CDR3 consists of 17 residues. V shed 5 bases and J 3 bases; nucleotides not matched to a gene: 11. CDR3 loop: CASSRRTSGGGTDTQYF. CDR3 nucleotide sequence: TGTGCCAGCAGCCGTCGGACTAGCGGAGGAGGGACAGATACGCAGTATTTT.

The chain joins TRBV18 to TRBJ2-7, with D possibly being TRBD1 or TRBD2 (5 bases each). This CDR3 spans 15 amino acids. Trimming shortened V by 3 bases and J by 3 bases, and 15 bases separated the two germline ends. Per germline, CDR1 KGHSH and CDR2 LQKENI. CDR3 bases: TGTGCCAGCTCACCCACGGGACCCCCCGGCTACGAGCAGTACTTC. This translates into CASSPTGPPGYEQYF.

V and J are TRBV10-3 and TRBJ1-2; 7 bases are a match to TRBD1. The CDR3 is made up of 14 amino acids. In germline, CDR1 is ENHRY, CDR2 SYGVKD. Germline trimming cut 10 bases from V and 3 bases from J; bases unmatched to any gene: 11. Here the CDR3 reads CATCQGEEYYGYTF. CDR3 DNA sequence: TGTGCCACTTGTCAGGGGGAGGAGTACTATGGCTACACCTTC.

This sequence joins TRBV19 and TRBJ2-7; D ambiguous. Trimming took off 3 bases at V and 0 bases at J, with 18 bases between the two ends. The length of the CDR3 is 17 residues. Germline lookup yields CDR1 LNHDA and CDR2 SQIVND (reference sequence). CDR3: CASSIAMGRASSYEQYF. CDR3 DNA sequence: TGTGCCAGTAGTATCGCCATGGGCAGAGCAAGCTCCTACGAGCAGTACTTC.